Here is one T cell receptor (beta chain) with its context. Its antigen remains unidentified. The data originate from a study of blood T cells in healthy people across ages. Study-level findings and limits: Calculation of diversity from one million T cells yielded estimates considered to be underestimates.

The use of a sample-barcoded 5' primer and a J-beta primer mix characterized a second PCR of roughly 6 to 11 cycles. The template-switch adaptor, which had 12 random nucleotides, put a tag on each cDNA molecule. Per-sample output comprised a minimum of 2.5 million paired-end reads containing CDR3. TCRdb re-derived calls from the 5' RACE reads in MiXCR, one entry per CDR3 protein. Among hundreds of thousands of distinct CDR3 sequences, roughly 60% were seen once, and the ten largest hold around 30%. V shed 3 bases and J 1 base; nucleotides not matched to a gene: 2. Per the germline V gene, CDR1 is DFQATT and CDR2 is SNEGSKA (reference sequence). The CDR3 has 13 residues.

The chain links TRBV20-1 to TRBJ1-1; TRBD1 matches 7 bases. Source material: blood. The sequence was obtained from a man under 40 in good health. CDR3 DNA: TGCAGTGCTAGCGGGGACAGGAACACTGAAGCTTTCTTT. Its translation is CSASGDRNTEAFF.